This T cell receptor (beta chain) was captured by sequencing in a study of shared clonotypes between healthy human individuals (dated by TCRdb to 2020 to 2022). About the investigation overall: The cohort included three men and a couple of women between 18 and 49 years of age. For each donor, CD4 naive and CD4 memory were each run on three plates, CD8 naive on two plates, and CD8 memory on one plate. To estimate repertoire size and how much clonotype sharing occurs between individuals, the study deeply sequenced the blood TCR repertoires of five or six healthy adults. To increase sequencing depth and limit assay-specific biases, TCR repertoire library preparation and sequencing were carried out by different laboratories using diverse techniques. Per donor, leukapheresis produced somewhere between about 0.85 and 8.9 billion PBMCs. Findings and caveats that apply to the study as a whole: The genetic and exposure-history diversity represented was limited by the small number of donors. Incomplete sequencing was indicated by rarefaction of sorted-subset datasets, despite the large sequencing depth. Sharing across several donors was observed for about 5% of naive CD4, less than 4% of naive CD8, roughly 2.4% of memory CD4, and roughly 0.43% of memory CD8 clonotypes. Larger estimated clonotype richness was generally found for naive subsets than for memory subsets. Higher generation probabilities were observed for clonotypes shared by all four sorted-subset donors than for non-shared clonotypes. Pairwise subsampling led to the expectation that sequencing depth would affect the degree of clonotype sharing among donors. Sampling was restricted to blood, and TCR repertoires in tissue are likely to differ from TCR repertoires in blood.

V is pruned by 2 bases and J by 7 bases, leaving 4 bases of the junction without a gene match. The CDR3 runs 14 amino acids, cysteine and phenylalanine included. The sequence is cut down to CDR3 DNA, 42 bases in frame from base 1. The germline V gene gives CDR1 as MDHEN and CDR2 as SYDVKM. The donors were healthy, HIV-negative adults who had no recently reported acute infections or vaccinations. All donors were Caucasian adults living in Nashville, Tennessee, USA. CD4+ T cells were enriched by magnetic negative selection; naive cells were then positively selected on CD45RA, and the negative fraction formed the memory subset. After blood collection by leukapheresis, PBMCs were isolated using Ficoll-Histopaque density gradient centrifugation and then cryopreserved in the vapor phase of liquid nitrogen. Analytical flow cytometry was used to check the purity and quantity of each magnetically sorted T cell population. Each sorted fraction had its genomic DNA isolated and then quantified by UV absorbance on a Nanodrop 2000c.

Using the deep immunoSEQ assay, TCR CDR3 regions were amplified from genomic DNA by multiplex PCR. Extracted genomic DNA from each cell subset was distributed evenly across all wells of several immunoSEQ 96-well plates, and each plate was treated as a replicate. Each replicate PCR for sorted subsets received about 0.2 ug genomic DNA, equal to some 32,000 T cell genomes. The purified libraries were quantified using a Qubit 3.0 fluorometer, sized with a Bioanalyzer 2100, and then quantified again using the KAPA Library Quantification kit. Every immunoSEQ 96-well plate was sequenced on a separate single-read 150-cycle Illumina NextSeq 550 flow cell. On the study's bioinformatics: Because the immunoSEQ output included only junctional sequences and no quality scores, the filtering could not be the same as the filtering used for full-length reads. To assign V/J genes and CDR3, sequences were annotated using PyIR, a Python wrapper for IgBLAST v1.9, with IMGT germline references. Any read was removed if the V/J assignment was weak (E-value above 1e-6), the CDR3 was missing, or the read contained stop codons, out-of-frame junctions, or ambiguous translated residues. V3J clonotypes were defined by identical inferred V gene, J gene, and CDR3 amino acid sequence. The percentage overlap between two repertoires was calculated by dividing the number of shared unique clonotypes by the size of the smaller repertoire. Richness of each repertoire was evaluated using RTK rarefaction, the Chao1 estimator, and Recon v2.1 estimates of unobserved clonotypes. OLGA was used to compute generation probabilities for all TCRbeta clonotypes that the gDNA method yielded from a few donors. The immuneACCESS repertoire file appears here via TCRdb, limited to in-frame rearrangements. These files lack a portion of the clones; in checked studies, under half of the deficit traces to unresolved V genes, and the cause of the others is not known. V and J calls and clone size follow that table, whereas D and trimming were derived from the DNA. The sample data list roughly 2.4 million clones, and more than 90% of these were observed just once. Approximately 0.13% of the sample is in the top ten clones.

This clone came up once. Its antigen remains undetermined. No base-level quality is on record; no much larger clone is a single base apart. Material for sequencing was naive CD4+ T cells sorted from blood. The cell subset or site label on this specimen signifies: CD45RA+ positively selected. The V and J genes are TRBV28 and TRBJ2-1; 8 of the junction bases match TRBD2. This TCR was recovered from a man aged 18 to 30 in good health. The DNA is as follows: TGTGCCAGCAGTTTAGGGACTAGATTGAATGAGCAGTTCTTC. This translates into CASSLGTRLNEQFF.